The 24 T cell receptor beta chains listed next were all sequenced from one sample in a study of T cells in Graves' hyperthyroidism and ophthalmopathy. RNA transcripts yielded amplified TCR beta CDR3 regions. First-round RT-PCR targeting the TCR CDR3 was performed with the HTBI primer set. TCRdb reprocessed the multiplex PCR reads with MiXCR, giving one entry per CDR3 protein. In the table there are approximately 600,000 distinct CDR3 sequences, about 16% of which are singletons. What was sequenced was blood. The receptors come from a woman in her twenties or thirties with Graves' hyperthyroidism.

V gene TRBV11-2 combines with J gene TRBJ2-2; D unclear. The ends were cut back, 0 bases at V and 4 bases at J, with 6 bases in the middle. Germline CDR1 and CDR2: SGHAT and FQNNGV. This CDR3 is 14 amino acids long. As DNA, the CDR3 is TGTGCCAGCAGCTTAGATTTGACCACCGGGGAGCTGTTTTTT. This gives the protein CASSLDLTTGELFF.

The CDR3, as DNA: TGTGCCAGTAGTTTGATGCTCCAAGAGACCCAGTACTTC. This translates into CASSLMLQETQYF. J is TRBJ2-5 and V is TRBV19; D gene unclear. Germline CDR1 LNHDA, CDR2 SQIVND (reference sequence). This CDR3 has 13 residues. Trimming stripped 5 bases from V and 1 base from J, with 8 bases between.

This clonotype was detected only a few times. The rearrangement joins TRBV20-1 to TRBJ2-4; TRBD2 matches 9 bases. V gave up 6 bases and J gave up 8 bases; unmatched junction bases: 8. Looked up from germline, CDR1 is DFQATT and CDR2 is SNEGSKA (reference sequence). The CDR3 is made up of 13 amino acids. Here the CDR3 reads CSAPGVAGDIQYF. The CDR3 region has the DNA TGCAGTGCCCCTGGGGTAGCGGGGGACATTCAGTACTTC.

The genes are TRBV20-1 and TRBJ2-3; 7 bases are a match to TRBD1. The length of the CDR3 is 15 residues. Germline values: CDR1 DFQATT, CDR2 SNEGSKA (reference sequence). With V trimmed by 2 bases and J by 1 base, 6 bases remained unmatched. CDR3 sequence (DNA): TGCAGTGCTAGACACCCCGGACAGGGCACAGATACGCAGTATTTT. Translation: CSARHPGQGTDTQYF.

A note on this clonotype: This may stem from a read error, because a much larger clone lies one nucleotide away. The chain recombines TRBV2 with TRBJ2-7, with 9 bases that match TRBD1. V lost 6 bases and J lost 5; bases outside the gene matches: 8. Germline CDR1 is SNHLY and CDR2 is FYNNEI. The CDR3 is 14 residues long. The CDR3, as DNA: TGTGCCAGCAGCGCCGGGACAGGGAACGACGAGCAGTACTTC. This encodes CASSAGTGNDEQYF. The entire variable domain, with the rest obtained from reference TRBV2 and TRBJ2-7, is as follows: EPEVTQTPSHQVTQMGQEVILRCVPISNHLYFYWYRQILGQKVEFLVSFYNNEISEKSEIFDDQFSVERPDGSNFTLKIRSTKLEDSAMYFCASSAGTGNDEQYFGPGTRLTVT.

CDR3 sequence (DNA): TGTGCCACCGGCGATTTCAATCAGCCCCAGCATTTT. As protein: CATGDFNQPQHF. The chain has TRBV24-1 and TRBJ1-5; D unresolved. Per germline, CDR1 KGHDR and CDR2 SFDVKD. This CDR3 comprises 12 residues. Trimming shortened V by 9 bases and J by 3 bases, and 8 bases separated the two germline ends.

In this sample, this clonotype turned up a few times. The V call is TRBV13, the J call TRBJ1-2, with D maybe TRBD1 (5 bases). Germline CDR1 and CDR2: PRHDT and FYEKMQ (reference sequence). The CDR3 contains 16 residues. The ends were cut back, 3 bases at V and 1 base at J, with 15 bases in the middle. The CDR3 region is CASSLAGDSHNYGYTF. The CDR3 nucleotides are TGTGCCAGCAGCTTGGCTGGGGACTCACATAACTATGGCTACACCTTC.

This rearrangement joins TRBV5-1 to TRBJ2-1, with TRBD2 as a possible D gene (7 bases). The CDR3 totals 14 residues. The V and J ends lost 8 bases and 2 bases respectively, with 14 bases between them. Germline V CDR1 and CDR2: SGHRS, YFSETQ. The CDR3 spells CASCGGITYNEQFF. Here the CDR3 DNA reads TGCGCCAGTTGCGGGGGCATAACCTACAATGAGCAGTTCTTC. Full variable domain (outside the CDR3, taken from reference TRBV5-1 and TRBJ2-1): KAGVTQTPRYLIKTRGQQVTLSCSPISGHRSVSWYQQTPGQGLQFLFEYFSETQRNKGNFPGRFSGRQFSNSRSEMNVSTLELGDSALYLCASCGGITYNEQFFGPGTRLTVL.

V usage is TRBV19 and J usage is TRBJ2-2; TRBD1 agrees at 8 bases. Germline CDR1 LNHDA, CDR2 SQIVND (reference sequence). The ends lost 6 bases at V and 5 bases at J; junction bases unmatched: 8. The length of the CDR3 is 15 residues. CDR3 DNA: TGTGCCAGTAGCCACGGACAGGGATGGACCGGGGAGCTGTTTTTT. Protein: CASSHGQGWTGELFF.

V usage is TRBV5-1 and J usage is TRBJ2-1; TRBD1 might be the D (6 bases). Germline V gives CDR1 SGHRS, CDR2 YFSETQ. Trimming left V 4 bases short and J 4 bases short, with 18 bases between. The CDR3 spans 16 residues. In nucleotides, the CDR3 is TGCGCCAGCAGCCCCCTCGCCGGGACAACTTACAATGAGCAGTTCTTC. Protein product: CASSPLAGTTYNEQFF.

CDR3 loop: CASSLTGQSHEQYF. CDR3 in DNA: TGTGCCAGCAGCCTCACGGGACAGTCCCACGAGCAGTACTTC. V and J are TRBV11-3 and TRBJ2-7; 7 nucleotides align to TRBD1. V shed 5 bases, J shed 5 bases, and the junction held 9 bases outside the gene matches. The CDR3 is 14 residues long. Germline CDR1 reads SGHNT; CDR2 reads YENEEA.

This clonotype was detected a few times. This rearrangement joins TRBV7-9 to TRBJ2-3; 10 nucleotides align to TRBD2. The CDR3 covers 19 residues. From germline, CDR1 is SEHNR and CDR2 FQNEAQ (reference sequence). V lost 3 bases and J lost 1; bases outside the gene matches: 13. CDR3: CASSFSRLAGASRTDTQYF. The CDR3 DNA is TGTGCCAGCAGCTTTTCTCGCCTAGCGGGAGCCTCTCGCACAGATACGCAGTATTTT.

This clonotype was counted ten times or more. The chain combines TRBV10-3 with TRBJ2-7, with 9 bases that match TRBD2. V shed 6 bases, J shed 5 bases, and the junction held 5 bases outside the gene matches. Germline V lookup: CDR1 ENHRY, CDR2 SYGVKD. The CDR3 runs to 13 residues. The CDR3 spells CAISGTSSDEQYF. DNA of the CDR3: TGTGCCATCAGCGGGACTAGCTCGGACGAGCAGTACTTC.

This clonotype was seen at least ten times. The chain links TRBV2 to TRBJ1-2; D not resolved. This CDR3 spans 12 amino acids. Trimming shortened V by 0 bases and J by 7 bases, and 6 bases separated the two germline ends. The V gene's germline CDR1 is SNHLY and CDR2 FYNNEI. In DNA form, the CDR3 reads TGTGCCAGCAGTGAAGCACGGGGTGGCTACACCTTC. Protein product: CASSEARGGYTF.

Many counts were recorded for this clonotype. The CDR3 sequence: CASTYGGTQYF. The CDR3 coding sequence is TGTGCCAGCACCTATGGGGGTACGCAGTATTTT. The chain combines TRBV7-2 with TRBJ2-3; D tentatively fits TRBD1 or TRBD2 (5 bases each). This CDR3 is 11 amino acids long. The V end lost 7 bases, the J end lost 8 bases, and 10 bases lay between the germline ends. The germline V gene has CDR1 SGHTA and CDR2 FQGNSA.

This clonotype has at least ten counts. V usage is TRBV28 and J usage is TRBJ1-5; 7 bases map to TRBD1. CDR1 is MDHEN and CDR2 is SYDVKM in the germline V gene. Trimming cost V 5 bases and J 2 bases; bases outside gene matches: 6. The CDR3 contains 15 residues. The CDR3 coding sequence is TGTGCCAGCAGTATACTCAGGGGGGGCAATCAGCCCCAGCATTTT. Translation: CASSILRGGNQPQHF.

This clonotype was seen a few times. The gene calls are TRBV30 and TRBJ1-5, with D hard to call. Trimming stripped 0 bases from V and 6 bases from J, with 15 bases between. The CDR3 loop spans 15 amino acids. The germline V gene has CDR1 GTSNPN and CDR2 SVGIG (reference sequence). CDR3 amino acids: CAWSVRGKWGQPQHF. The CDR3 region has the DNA TGTGCCTGGAGTGTACGAGGTAAATGGGGTCAGCCCCAGCATTTT.

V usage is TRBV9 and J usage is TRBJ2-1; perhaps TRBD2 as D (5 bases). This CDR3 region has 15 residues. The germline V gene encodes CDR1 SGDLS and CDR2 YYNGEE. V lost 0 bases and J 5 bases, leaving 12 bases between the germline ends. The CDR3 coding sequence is TGTGCCAGCAGCGTAGTAGGGAGTTCCCACAATGAGCAGTTCTTC. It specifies CASSVVGSSHNEQFF. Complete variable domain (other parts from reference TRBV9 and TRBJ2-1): DSGVTQTPKHLITATGQRVTLRCSPRSGDLSVYWYQQSLDQGLQFLIQYYNGEERAKGNILERFSAQQFPDLHSELNLSSLELGDSALYFCASSVVGSSHNEQFFGPGTRLTVL.

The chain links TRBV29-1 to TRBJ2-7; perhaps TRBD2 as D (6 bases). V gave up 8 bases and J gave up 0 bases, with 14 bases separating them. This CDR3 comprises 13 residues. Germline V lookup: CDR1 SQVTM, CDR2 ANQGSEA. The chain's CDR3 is CSFRRAASYEQYF. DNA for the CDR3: TGCAGCTTCCGGAGGGCGGCCTCCTACGAGCAGTACTTC.

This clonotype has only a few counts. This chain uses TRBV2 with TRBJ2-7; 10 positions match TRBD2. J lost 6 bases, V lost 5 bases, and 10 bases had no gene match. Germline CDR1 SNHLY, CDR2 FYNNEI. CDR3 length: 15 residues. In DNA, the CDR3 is TGTGCCAGCAGTCCCCCTAGCGGGAGCCCCCTCGAGCAGTACTTC. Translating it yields CASSPPSGSPLEQYF.

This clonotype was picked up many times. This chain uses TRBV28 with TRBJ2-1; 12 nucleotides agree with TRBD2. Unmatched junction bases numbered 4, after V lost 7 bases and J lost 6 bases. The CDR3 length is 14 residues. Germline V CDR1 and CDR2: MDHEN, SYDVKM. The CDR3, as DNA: TGTGCCAGCACAGCTAGCGGGAGGGTCAATGAGCAGTTCTTC. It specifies CASTASGRVNEQFF.

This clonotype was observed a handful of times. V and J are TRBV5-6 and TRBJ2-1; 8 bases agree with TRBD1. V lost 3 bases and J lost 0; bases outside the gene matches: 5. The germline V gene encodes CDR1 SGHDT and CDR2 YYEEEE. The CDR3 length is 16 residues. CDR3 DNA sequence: TGTGCCAGCAGCTCCGGGACAGGAAGCTCCTACAATGAGCAGTTCTTC. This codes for CASSSGTGSSYNEQFF.

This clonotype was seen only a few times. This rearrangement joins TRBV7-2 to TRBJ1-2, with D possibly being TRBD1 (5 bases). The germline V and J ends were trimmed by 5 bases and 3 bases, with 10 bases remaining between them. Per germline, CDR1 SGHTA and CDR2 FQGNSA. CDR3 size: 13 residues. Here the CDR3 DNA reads TGTGCCAGCAGCCCCGACAGATACTATGGCTACACCTTC. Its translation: CASSPDRYYGYTF.

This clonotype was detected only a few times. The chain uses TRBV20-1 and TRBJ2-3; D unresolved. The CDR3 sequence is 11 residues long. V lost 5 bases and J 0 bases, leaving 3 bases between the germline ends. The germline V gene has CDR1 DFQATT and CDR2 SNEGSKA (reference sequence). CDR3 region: CSAASTDTQYF. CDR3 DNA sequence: TGCAGTGCTGCCAGCACAGATACGCAGTATTTT.